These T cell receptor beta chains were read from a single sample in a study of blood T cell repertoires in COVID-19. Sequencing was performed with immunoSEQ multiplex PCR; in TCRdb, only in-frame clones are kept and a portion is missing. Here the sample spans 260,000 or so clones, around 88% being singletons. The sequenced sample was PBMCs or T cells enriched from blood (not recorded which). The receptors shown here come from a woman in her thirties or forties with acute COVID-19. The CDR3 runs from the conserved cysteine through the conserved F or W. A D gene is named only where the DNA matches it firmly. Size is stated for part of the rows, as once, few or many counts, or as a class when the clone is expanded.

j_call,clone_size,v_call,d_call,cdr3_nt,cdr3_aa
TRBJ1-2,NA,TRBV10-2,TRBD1,TGCGCCAGCAGTGGGACAGGGGGCTTGTATGGCTACACCTTC,CASSGTGGLYGYTF
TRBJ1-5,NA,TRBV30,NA,TGTGCCTGGGGATTGGACAGTCTCGGCAATCAGCCCCAGCATTTT,CAWGLDSLGNQPQHF
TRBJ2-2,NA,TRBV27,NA,TGTGCCAGCAAGAGGCAGGGCCCCACGACGCCGAACACCGGGGAGCTGTTTTTT,CASKRQGPTTPNTGELFF
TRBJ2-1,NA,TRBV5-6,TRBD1,TGTGCCAGCAGCTTGGTCAGGGGGAGTCGGTACAATGAGCAGTTCTTC,CASSLVRGSRYNEQFF
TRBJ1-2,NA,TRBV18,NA,TGTGCCAGCTCACCCGGCCCGGAGGGCTACACCTTC,CASSPGPEGYTF
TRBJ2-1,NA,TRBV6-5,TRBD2,TGTGCCAGCGGGAAGGGACTAGCGGTTGAGCAGTTCTTC,CASGKGLAVEQFF
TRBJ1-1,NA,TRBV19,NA,TGTGCCAGTAGCGCCGACCAGAGGGTACCTGAAGCTTTCTTT,CASSADQRVPEAFF
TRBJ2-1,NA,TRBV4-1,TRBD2,TGCGCCAGCAGCCAAGAACTAGCGATTGGCTCCTACAATGAGCAGTTCTTC,CASSQELAIGSYNEQFF
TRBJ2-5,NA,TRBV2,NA,TGTGCCAGCAGTGATCAACAGAACCAAGAGACCCAGTACTTC,CASSDQQNQETQYF
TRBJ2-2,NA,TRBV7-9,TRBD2,TGTGCCAGCAGCGGGACTAGCGCGAACACCGGGGAGCTGTTTTTT,CASSGTSANTGELFF
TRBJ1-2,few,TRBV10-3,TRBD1,TGTGCCATCAGCGCGGGACAGGGAAACTATGGCTACACCTTC,CAISAGQGNYGYTF
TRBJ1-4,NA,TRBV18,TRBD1,TGTGCCAGCTCACCCACAGGGGGAGATGAAAAACTGTTTTTT,CASSPTGGDEKLFF
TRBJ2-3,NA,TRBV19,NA,TGTGCCAGTAATAACAGGGGCACAGATACGCAGTATTTT,CASNNRGTDTQYF
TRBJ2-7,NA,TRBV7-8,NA,TGTGCCAGCAGCCTGCGGACAGCGGCCTACGAGCAGTACTTC,CASSLRTAAYEQYF
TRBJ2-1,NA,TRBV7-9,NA,TGTGCCAGCAACGGCCCGACAGGCCACTTAAATGAGCAGTTCTTC,CASNGPTGHLNEQFF
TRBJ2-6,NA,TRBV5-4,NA,TGTGCCAGCAGCCCCACTCGCGGGGCCAACGTCCTGACTTTC,CASSPTRGANVLTF
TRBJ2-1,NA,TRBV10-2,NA,TGCGCCAGCAGTGCGCCTAGGAGGTCTGAGCAGTTCTTC,CASSAPRRSEQFF
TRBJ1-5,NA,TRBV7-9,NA,TGTGCCAGCAGCTTAACAGGGACCGATAGCAATCAGCCCCAGCATTTT,CASSLTGTDSNQPQHF
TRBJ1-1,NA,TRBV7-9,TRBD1,TGTGCCAGCAGCACCCGAAACCGGTCATTAGACAGGGGGAACACTGAAGCTTTCTTT,CASSTRNRSLDRGNTEAFF
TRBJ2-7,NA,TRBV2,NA,TGTGCCAGCAGTGACCGTCCTCAACTGGGCCACGAGCAGTACTTC,CASSDRPQLGHEQYF
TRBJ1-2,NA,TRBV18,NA,TGTGCCAGCTCACCACTGAAACTGGGCGACACCTTC,CASSPLKLGDTF
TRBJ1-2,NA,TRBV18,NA,TGTGCCAGCTTAGGTTTGGCCCAAGGGGACTATGGCTACACCTTC,CASLGLAQGDYGYTF
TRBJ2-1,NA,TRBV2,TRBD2,TGTGCCAGCAGAGAACTAGCGGGAGTAATGGATGAGCAGTTCTTC,CASRELAGVMDEQFF
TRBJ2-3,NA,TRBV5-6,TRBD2,TGTGCCAGCAGCTTGTATCAGCGGGAGGGGGATTTAACGCAGTATTTT,CASSLYQREGDLTQYF
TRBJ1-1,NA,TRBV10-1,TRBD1,TGCGCCAGCAGAGGCGACAGGGACGAAGCTTTCTTT,CASRGDRDEAFF
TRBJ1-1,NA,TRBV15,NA,TGTGCCACCAGCAGAGAAGCGCCGACAGCCAACACTGAAGCTTTCTTT,CATSREAPTANTEAFF
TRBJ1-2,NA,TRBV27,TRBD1,TGTGCCAGCAGTTTATCCCTTCGACAGGGGGCTACGTATGGCTACACCTTC,CASSLSLRQGATYGYTF
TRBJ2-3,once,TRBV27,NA,TGTGCCAGCAGTAGAGCGGGCCAGGGTAGAGCAGATACGCAGTATTTT,CASSRAGQGRADTQYF
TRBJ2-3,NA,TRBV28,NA,TGTGCCATCGCCCCCCCGGGGGGCCCATGGGGCACAGATACGCAGTATTTT,CAIAPPGGPWGTDTQYF
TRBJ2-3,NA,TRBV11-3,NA,TGTGCCAGCAGCCGTTGGGGCGGAGGGAGAATAGCAGATACGCAGTATTTT,CASSRWGGGRIADTQYF
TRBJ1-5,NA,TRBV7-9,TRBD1,TGTGCCAGCAGCCCACAGGGGGTTACTCAGCCCCAGCATTTT,CASSPQGVTQPQHF
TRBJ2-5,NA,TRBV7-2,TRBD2,TGTGCCAGCAGCTTGTCCTGGGGAGGGCCTAGGCGAGAGACCCAGTACTTC,CASSLSWGGPRRETQYF
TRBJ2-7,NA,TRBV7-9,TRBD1,TGTGCCAGCAGCCTAGGACAGGGGGACTTGTCCTACGAGCAGTACTTC,CASSLGQGDLSYEQYF
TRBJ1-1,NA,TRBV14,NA,TGTGCCAGCAGCCAAGATCAGAACACTGAAGCTTTCTTT,CASSQDQNTEAFF
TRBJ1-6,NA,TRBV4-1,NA,TGCGCCAGCAGCCAAGCCGGGAATAATTCACCCCTCCACTTT,CASSQAGNNSPLHF
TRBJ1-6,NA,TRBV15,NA,TGTGCCACCAGCCCCGAGCCCGCTTCACCCCTCCACTTT,CATSPEPASPLHF
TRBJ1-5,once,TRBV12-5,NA,TGTGCTAGTGGTTTGGGGGGCCAGGGCAATCAGCCCCAGCATTTT,CASGLGGQGNQPQHF
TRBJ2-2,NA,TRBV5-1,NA,TGCGCCAGCAGCTTGGGCGGGAACACCGGGGAGCTGTTTTTT,CASSLGGNTGELFF
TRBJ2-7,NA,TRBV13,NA,TGTGCCAGCAGCGGAGGGACAGTCCACGAGCAGTACTTC,CASSGGTVHEQYF
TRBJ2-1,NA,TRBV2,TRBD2,TGTGCCAGCAGTGGGCTGAGCGGGAGAGCGGGCAATGAGCAGTTCTTC,CASSGLSGRAGNEQFF
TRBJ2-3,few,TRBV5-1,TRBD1,TGCGCCAGCAGCTTAGGGACAGCCACAGATACGCAGTATTTT,CASSLGTATDTQYF
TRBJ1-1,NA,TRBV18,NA,TGTGCCAGCTCACCCTTCGGGGGGGAAGCCATGAACACTGAAGCTTTCTTT,CASSPFGGEAMNTEAFF
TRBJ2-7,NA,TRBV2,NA,TGTGCCGGAGGGACAGCCTCCTACGAGCAGTACTTC,CAGGTASYEQYF
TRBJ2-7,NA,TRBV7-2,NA,TGTGCCAGCAGTCATTTCCGTCAGGGGAAATTCGAGCAGTACTTC,CASSHFRQGKFEQYF
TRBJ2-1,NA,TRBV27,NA,TGTGCCAGCACCTCACTAGAGGGAGGAGTGAATGAGCAGTTCTTC,CASTSLEGGVNEQFF
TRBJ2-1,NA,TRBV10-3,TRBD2,TGTGCCATCAGTGAGGGGACTAGCGGGATGAGGAGCTCCTACAATGAGCAGTTCTTC,CAISEGTSGMRSSYNEQFF
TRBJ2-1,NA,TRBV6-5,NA,TGTGCCAGCAGTTACGGTGGTGTAGAGGGTGAGCAGTTCTTC,CASSYGGVEGEQFF
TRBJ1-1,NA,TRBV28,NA,TGTGCCAGCAGCGAACCTGGGAGGGTAAGAGCTTTCTTT,CASSEPGRVRAFF
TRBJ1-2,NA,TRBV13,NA,TGTGCCAGCAGCTTAGTGGGGGGTGGCTACACCTTC,CASSLVGGGYTF
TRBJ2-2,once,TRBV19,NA,TGTGCCAGTAAGCTCGGGGAGCTGTTTTTT,CASKLGELFF
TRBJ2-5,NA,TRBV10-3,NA,TGTGCCACCGATCTGACAGGTTACCAAGAGACCCAGTACTTC,CATDLTGYQETQYF
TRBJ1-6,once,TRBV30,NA,TGTGCCTGGAGTGGGACTGATCGAATCTCACCCCTCCACTTT,CAWSGTDRISPLHF
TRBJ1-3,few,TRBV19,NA,TGTGCCACCTCAGCGGACAGCAGATCTGGAAACACCATATATTTT,CATSADSRSGNTIYF
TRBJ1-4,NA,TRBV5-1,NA,TGCGCCAGCAGCGAACAAGACAGGAATGGAAAACTGTTTTTT,CASSEQDRNGKLFF
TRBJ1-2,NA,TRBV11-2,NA,TGTGCCAGCAGCTTAGAGACTATTGGCTATGGCTACACCTTC,CASSLETIGYGYTF
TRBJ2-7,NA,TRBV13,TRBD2,TGTGCCAGCAGCAACACGCCCTCGGCGGGAGGGTCCTACGAGCAGTACTTC,CASSNTPSAGGSYEQYF
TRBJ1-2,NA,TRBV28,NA,TGTGCCAGCAGTTTCGGCGTCCCTAGCCTCACCTTC,CASSFGVPSLTF
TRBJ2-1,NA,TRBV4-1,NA,TGCGCCAGCAGCCAACGCCAGGGTGGGGACAATGAGCAGTTCTTC,CASSQRQGGDNEQFF
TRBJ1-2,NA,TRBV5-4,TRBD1,TGTGCCAGCAGCTTCTTCGTAACAGGGGGGGTTTATGGCTACACCTTC,CASSFFVTGGVYGYTF